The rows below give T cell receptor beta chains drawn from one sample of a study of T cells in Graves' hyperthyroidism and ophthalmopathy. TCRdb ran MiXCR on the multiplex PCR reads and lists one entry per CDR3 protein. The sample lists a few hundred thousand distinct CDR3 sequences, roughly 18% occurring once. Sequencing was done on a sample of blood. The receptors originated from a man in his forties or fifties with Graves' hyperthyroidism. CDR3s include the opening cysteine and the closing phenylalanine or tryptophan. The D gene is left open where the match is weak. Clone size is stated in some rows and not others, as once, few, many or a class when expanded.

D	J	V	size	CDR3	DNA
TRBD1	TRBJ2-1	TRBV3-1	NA	CASSQAGGTGVGRSYNEQFF	TGTGCCAGCAGCCAAGCGGGAGGGACAGGGGTGGGGAGATCCTACAATGAGCAGTTCTTC
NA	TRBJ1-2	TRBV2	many	CASSDEWGGGYTF	TGTGCCAGCAGTGATGAATGGGGGGGTGGCTACACCTTC
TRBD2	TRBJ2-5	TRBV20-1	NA	CSARDQIAGAMETQYF	TGCAGTGCTAGAGATCAAATAGCGGGAGCTATGGAGACCCAGTACTTC
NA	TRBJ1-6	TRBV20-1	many	CSAPGGGSGALHF	TGCAGTGCCCCCGGGGGGGGGAGCGGAGCCCTCCACTTT
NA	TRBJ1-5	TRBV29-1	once	CSVVSGNQPQHF	TGCAGCGTTGTCTCTGGGAATCAGCCCCAGCATTTT
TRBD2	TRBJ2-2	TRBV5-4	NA	CASSRLAGHNTGELFF	TGTGCCAGCAGCCGACTAGCGGGGCACAACACCGGGGAGCTGTTTTTT
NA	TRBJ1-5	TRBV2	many	CASSERAGGQPQHF	TGTGCCAGCAGTGAACGGGCTGGGGGTCAGCCCCAGCATTTT
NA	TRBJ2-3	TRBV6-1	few	CASSVEPTDTQYF	TGTGCCAGCAGCGTTGAGCCCACAGATACGCAGTATTTT
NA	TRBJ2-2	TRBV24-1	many	CATSVSEATGELFF	TGTGCCACCAGTGTCTCGGAGGCCACCGGGGAGCTGTTTTTT
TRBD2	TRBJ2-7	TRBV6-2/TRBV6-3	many	CASSYALAGATYEQYF	TGTGCCAGCAGTTACGCATTAGCGGGGGCCACCTACGAGCAGTACTTC
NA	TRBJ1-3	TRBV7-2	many	CASSSGSGNTIYF	TGTGCCAGCAGCTCGGGATCTGGAAACACCATATATTTT
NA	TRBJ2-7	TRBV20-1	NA	CSASEDMTYEQYF	TGCAGTGCTAGTGAGGACATGACCTACGAGCAGTACTTC
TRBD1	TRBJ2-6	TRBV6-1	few	CASSPYGTAYSGANVLTF	TGTGCCAGCAGTCCATACGGGACAGCATATTCTGGGGCCAACGTCCTGACTTTC
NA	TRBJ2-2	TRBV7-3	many	CASSDPGRNTGELFF	TGTGCCAGCAGCGATCCCGGACGGAACACCGGGGAGCTGTTTTTT
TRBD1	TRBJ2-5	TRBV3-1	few	CASSMGTGQETQYF	TGTGCCAGCAGCATGGGGACAGGCCAAGAGACCCAGTACTTC
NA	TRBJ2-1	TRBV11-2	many	CASIKNRVPYNEQFF	TGTGCCAGCATAAAAAACAGGGTCCCATACAATGAGCAGTTCTTC
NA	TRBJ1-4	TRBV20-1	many	CSARDGLAEKLFF	TGCAGTGCTAGAGACGGGTTGGCTGAAAAACTGTTTTTT
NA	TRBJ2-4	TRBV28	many	CASSFVNIQYF	TGTGCCAGCAGTTTTGTTAACATTCAGTACTTC
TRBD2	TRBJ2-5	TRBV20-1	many	CSARGGGAGETQYF	TGCAGTGCTAGGGGCGGGGGGGCTGGAGAGACCCAGTACTTC
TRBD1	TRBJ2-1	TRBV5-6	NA	CASSLAGTGSRYNEQFF	TGTGCCAGCAGCTTGGCCGGGACAGGGAGCAGGTACAATGAGCAGTTCTTC
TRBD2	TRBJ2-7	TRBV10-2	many	CASSSGGSYEQYF	TGCGCCAGCAGTTCGGGGGGGAGCTACGAGCAGTACTTC
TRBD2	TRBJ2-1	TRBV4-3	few	CASSQDIRTSGGSEQFF	TGCGCCAGCAGCCAAGACATTAGGACTAGCGGGGGTAGTGAGCAGTTCTTC
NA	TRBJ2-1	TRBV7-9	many	CASSLGIRDEQFF	TGTGCCAGCAGCTTGGGGATTCGCGATGAGCAGTTCTTC
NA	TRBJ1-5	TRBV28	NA	CASSPDSFYQPQHF	TGTGCCAGCAGTCCGGACAGTTTCTATCAGCCCCAGCATTTT
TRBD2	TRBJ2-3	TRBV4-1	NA	CASSPGTSGSSTDTQYF	TGCGCCAGCAGCCCTGGGACTAGCGGGAGTAGCACAGATACGCAGTATTTT
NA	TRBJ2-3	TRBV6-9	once	CASSYRGHDTQYF	TGTGCCAGCAGTTACCGCGGGCATGATACGCAGTATTTT
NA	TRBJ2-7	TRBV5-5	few	CASSGTLTYEQYF	TGTGCCAGCAGCGGAACCTTGACCTACGAGCAGTACTTC
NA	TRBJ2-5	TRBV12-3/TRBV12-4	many	CASSFAVQWGTQYF	TGTGCCAGCAGTTTTGCGGTACAGTGGGGGACCCAGTACTTC
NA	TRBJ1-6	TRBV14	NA	CASSLGGGSWNSPLHF	TGTGCCAGCAGCCTCGGGGGGGGCAGTTGGAATTCACCCCTCCACTTT
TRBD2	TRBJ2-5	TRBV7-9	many	CASSLRLAGGIETQYF	TGTGCCAGCAGCTTACGCTTAGCGGGGGGAATAGAGACCCAGTACTTC
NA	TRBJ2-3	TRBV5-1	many	CASSLGPQGGDTQYF	TGCGCCAGCAGCTTGGGCCCGCAGGGCGGGGATACGCAGTATTTT
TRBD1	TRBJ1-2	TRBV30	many	CAWSGDTGADGYTF	TGTGCCTGGAGTGGGGACACAGGGGCGGATGGCTACACCTTC
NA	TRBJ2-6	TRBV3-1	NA	CASSQDLGQDSGANVLTF	TGTGCCAGCAGCCAAGATCTTGGACAAGACTCTGGGGCCAACGTCCTGACTTTC
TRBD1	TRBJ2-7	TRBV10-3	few	CAISEFRDRAYEQYF	TGTGCCATCAGTGAGTTCCGGGACAGAGCCTACGAGCAGTACTTC
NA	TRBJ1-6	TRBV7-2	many	CASSASVDSPLHF	TGTGCCAGCAGCGCTTCAGTAGATTCACCCCTCCACTTT
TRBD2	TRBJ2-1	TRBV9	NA	CASSVLGAGGPGEQFF	TGTGCCAGCAGCGTCCTCGGAGCGGGGGGGCCAGGGGAGCAGTTCTTC
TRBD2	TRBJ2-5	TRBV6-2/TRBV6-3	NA	CASNYLGLAGGETRYF	TGTGCCAGCAATTACTTAGGACTAGCGGGGGGCGAGACCCGGTACTTC
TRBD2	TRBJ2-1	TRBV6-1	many	CASTGLAGTYNEQFF	TGTGCCAGCACCGGACTAGCGGGGACCTACAATGAGCAGTTCTTC
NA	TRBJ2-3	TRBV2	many	CASLLGPSTDTQYF	TGTGCCAGCCTCCTGGGACCCAGCACAGATACGCAGTATTTT
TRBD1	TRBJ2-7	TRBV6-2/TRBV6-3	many	CASSYSRGQGQYEQYF	TGTGCCAGCAGTTACTCGAGGGGACAGGGACAATACGAGCAGTACTTC
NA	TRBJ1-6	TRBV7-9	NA	CASSFSQGIYNSPLHF	TGTGCCAGCAGCTTCTCACAGGGTATCTATAATTCACCCCTCCACTTT
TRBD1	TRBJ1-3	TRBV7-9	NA	CASSSRTGTSGDTIYF	TGTGCCAGCAGCTCCCGGACAGGGACCTCTGGAGACACCATATATTTT
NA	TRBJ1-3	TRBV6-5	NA	CASSYSSSGNTIYF	TGTGCCAGCAGTTACTCGAGCTCTGGAAACACCATATATTTT
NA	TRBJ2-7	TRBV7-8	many	CASSLTLGSYEQYF	TGTGCCAGCAGCTTAACGCTCGGCTCCTACGAGCAGTACTTC
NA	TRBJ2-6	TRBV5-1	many	CASSLRAASSGANVLTF	TGCGCCAGCAGCTTGCGCGCGGCCAGCTCTGGGGCCAACGTCCTGACTTTC
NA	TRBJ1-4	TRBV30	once	CVWSPKDTEGEKLFF	TGTGTCTGGAGTCCTAAGGACACCGAGGGTGAAAAACTGTTTTTT
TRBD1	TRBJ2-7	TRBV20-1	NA	CSARGPGQGGVNEQYF	TGCAGTGCTAGAGGACCGGGACAGGGAGGTGTGAACGAGCAGTACTTC
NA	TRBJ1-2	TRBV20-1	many	CSARGGLANYGYTF	TGCAGTGCTAGGGGGGGGCTAGCTAACTATGGCTACACCTTC
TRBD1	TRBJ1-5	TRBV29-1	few	CSVRTGLSNQPQHF	TGCAGCGTGAGGACAGGGCTAAGCAATCAGCCCCAGCATTTT
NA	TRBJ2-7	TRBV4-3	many	CASSQDWDSLYEQYF	TGCGCCAGCAGCCAAGATTGGGACTCTCTCTACGAGCAGTACTTC
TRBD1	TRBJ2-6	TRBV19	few	CASSILGQGSSGANVLTF	TGTGCCAGTAGTATACTAGGACAGGGGAGCTCTGGGGCCAACGTCCTGACTTTC
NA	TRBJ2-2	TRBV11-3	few	CASSHRGKGTGELFF	TGTGCCAGCAGCCACCGGGGGAAAGGCACCGGGGAGCTGTTTTTT
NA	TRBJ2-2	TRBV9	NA	CASSVLGVGELFF	TGTGCCAGCAGCGTACTGGGGGTCGGGGAGCTGTTTTTT
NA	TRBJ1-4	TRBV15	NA	CATSGGHLKKLFF	TGTGCCACCAGCGGAGGACATCTGAAAAAACTGTTTTTT
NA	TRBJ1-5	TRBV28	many	CASSFQAQPQHF	TGTGCCAGCAGTTTTCAGGCTCAGCCCCAGCATTTT
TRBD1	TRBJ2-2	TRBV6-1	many	CASRRDRGTGELFF	TGTGCCAGCAGACGGGACAGGGGTACCGGGGAGCTGTTTTTT
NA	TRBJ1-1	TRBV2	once	CASRGGGGTEAFF	TGTGCCAGCAGGGGGGGGGGGGGGACTGAAGCTTTCTTT
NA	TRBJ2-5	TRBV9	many	CASSPSWGYQETQYF	TGTGCCAGCAGCCCGAGCTGGGGGTACCAAGAGACCCAGTACTTC
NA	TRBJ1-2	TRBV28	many	CASSGQTGSNYGYTF	TGTGCCAGCAGTGGTCAGACAGGCTCAAACTATGGCTACACCTTC